This TCR beta chain was sequenced in a study of response to subunit inactivated influenza vaccine. Whole-study findings and limits: Each seasonal influenza vaccination recruits few new T cells, the authors suggested.

TCRdb passed the RT-PCR reads through MiXCR, listing each CDR3 protein once. The sample holds approximately 200,000 distinct CDR3 sequences, roughly 14% seen once. The J segment lost 1 base and the V segment lost 0 bases, leaving 5 bases of the junction unmatched. The CDR3 has 17 residues. A note on this clonotype: Its target is unknown.

The origin of this receptor is a man over 45 who received an inactivated influenza vaccine. The source material was CD8+ T cells sorted from PBMCs, sampled around 5 days after vaccination. This sequence joins TRBV12-3 or TRBV12-4 and TRBJ2-4, with 8 bases that match TRBD2. The CDR3 DNA reads TGTGCCAGCAGTTTAGCGGTGACTAGCGAGGCCAAAAACATTCAGTACTTC. Amino acids: CASSLAVTSEAKNIQYF.